The sequence of this TCR beta chain was determined in a study of blood T cell repertoires in COVID-19. Whole-study context: COVID-19 samples collected from the United States, Italy and Spain covered acute and convalescent phases. The cDNA or gDNA used as material had been derived from T cells, B-cell-depleted T cells, or PBMCs.

The length of the CDR3 is 15 residues. The junction had 6 bases not matched to a gene; V was cut back by 5 bases and J by 2 bases. The germline CDR1 and CDR2 sequences are LGHDT and YNNKEL (reference sequence). In the original workflow: The authors estimated nucleated cell counts from reference gene primer amplification. The protocol was immunoSEQ multiplex PCR, while the TCRdb copy is restricted to in-frame clones and leaves out a portion. That table furnishes V, J and clone size, whereas the DNA furnished D and trimming. The sample records approximately 150,000 clones, approximately 81% being singletons.

This receptor was taken from a human donor with acute or convalescent COVID-19. The donor label of this sample is uncertain. This chain connects TRBV3-1 (or the pseudogene TRBV3-2) to TRBJ1-1; TRBD1 aligns across 9 bases. Sample: peripheral blood. This CDR3 reads CASSTGTGTNTEAFF. For the CDR3, the DNA is TGTGCCAGCAGCACCGGGACAGGGACAAACACTGAAGCTTTCTTT.